The rows below give T cell receptor beta chains drawn from one sample of a study of cytomegalovirus exposure and HLA in healthy donors. The repertoire was sequenced with immunoSEQ multiplex PCR; TCRdb's copy has only in-frame clones and lacks some. In the table there are roughly 110,000 clones, approximately 79% of which are singletons. The sequencing input was PBMCs. These receptor sequences come from a man aged 55 to 70 in good health and CMV-seronegative. Both conserved end residues are part of each CDR3. A D gene is named only where the DNA matches it firmly. Only part of the rows carry a size: once, few, many, or a class if the clone is expanded.

abundance,d_gene,v_gene,j_gene,CDR3aa,CDR3nt
few,-,TRBV4-1,TRBJ2-1,CASSQVDLVAYNEQFF,TGCGCCAGCAGCCAAGTAGACTTAGTTGCCTACAATGAGCAGTTCTTC
-,TRBD2,TRBV10-3,TRBJ2-4,CAISLLAGGPAAAKNIQYF,TGTGCCATCAGTTTACTAGCGGGGGGGCCAGCAGCAGCCAAAAACATTCAGTACTTC
-,-,TRBV5-1,TRBJ2-3,CASSLEATDTQYF,TGCGCCAGCAGCTTGGAAGCAACAGATACGCAGTATTTT
-,TRBD2,TRBV5-1,TRBJ2-1,CASSLVDPGTSGGRSGYNEQFF,TGCGCCAGCAGCTTGGTGGACCCCGGGACTAGCGGGGGGAGGTCGGGGTACAATGAGCAGTTCTTC
-,TRBD1,TRBV18,TRBJ2-1,CASSRGTGVGNEQFF,TGTGCCAGCTCACGCGGGACAGGGGTTGGTAATGAGCAGTTCTTC
-,-,TRBV6-1,TRBJ2-2,CASSEGITGSGSGELFF,TGTGCCAGCAGTGAAGGGATTACAGGGTCGGGGTCCGGGGAGCTGTTTTTT
-,-,TRBV5-1,TRBJ2-3,CASSLDIQTDTQYF,TGCGCCAGCAGCTTGGACATCCAGACAGATACGCAGTATTTT
-,-,TRBV5-1,TRBJ2-7,CASSLSGTQPYEQYF,TGCGCCAGCAGCTTGTCCGGGACACAACCCTACGAGCAGTACTTC
-,TRBD2,TRBV2,TRBJ2-7,CASLGGSSYEQYF,TGTGCCAGCCTCGGCGGGAGCTCCTACGAGCAGTACTTC
-,-,TRBV28,TRBJ1-5,CASRAWTDNQPQHF,TGTGCCAGCAGAGCCTGGACAGATAATCAGCCCCAGCATTTT
few,TRBD1,TRBV2,TRBJ1-2,CASSPGQGYGYTF,TGTGCCAGCAGCCCGGGACAGGGATATGGCTACACCTTC
-,TRBD1,TRBV7-7,TRBJ2-2,CASSLDRGSHRELFF,TGTGCCAGCAGCTTAGACAGGGGTTCCCACCGGGAGCTGTTTTTT
-,-,TRBV19,TRBJ1-1,CASSLRRGLNTEAFF,TGTGCCAGTAGTCTCCGTAGGGGGTTGAACACTGAAGCTTTCTTT
-,TRBD1,TRBV9,TRBJ2-5,CASSVDGRGIQETQYF,TGTGCCAGCAGCGTAGATGGCAGGGGGATCCAAGAGACCCAGTACTTC
once,TRBD2,TRBV29-1,TRBJ2-5,CSVCRLAGQETQYF,TGCAGCGTTTGCCGACTAGCGGGGCAAGAGACCCAGTACTTC
-,TRBD2,TRBV9,TRBJ2-1,CASSASGGVFRDEQFF,TGTGCCAGCAGCGCGAGCGGGGGGGTGTTTCGGGATGAGCAGTTCTTC
once,TRBD1,TRBV9,TRBJ1-4,CASSETGGGSNEKLFF,TGTGCCAGCAGCGAGACAGGGGGCGGTAGTAATGAAAAACTGTTTTTT
-,TRBD2,TRBV2,TRBJ2-5,CASYGLARETQYF,TGTGCCAGCTATGGACTAGCGAGAGAGACCCAGTACTTC
-,-,TRBV28,TRBJ2-1,CASSPRTAGVYNEQFF,TGTGCCAGCAGCCCCCGGACGGCAGGGGTATACAATGAGCAGTTCTTC
-,TRBD1,TRBV28,TRBJ1-5,CASSTRPGTGVQPQHF,TGTGCCAGCAGTACAAGACCCGGGACAGGGGTTCAGCCCCAGCATTTT
-,-,TRBV2,TRBJ1-5,CASKSQMDQPQHF,TGTGCCAGCAAAAGTCAGATGGATCAGCCCCAGCATTTT
-,TRBD1,TRBV6-5,TRBJ1-1,CASRGWQGDTEAFF,TGTGCCAGCAGGGGTTGGCAGGGGGACACTGAAGCTTTCTTT
-,TRBD1,TRBV7-6,TRBJ2-7,CASSFGQDEQYF,TGTGCCAGCAGCTTCGGACAGGATGAGCAGTACTTC
-,TRBD1,TRBV10-2,TRBJ2-6,CASSRQGLNSGANVLTF,TGCGCCAGCAGCCGACAGGGGTTGAATTCCGGGGCCAACGTCCTGACTTTC
-,-,TRBV5-1,TRBJ2-3,CASSSRDLNTQYF,TGCGCCAGCAGTTCCCGGGACTTAAATACGCAGTATTTT
once,TRBD1,TRBV4-3,TRBJ2-5,CASSHSTGQGWETQYF,TGCGCCAGCAGCCATTCGACGGGACAGGGGTGGGAGACCCAGTACTTC
-,-,TRBV30,TRBJ2-7,CAWSAGSHEQYF,TGTGCCTGGAGCGCCGGGAGCCACGAGCAGTACTTC
-,-,TRBV12-5,TRBJ1-5,CASGTGLSQHF,TGTGCTAGTGGCACGGGACTGTCCCAGCATTTT
-,-,TRBV28,TRBJ2-2,CASKAPNTGELFF,TGTGCCAGCAAAGCTCCGAACACCGGGGAGCTGTTTTTT
-,TRBD1,TRBV19,TRBJ1-1,CASSNQGAVTEAFF,TGTGCCAGTAGCAACCAGGGGGCGGTAACTGAAGCTTTCTTT
-,-,TRBV5-5,TRBJ1-2,CASSLEQGSGYTF,TGTGCCAGCAGCTTGGAACAGGGCAGTGGCTACACCTTC
-,-,TRBV6-6,TRBJ2-3,CASSNRATSGDTQYF,TGTGCCAGCAGTAACAGGGCTACCTCCGGAGATACGCAGTATTTT
-,TRBD1,TRBV7-2,TRBJ2-3,CASSLQGVQTDTQYF,TGTGCCAGCAGCTTACAGGGGGTGCAAACAGATACGCAGTATTTT
-,-,TRBV5-8,TRBJ1-3,CASSLPGSGNTIYF,TGTGCCAGCAGCTTACCAGGCTCTGGAAACACCATATATTTT
-,TRBD1,TRBV2,TRBJ2-7,CASTRDRMTYEQYF,TGTGCCAGCACACGGGACAGAATGACCTACGAGCAGTACTTC
-,TRBD2,TRBV7-2,TRBJ2-1,CASSLGGGVYNEQFF,TGTGCCAGCAGCTTGGGCGGGGGGGTATACAATGAGCAGTTCTTC
-,TRBD2,TRBV25-1,TRBJ2-3,CASSEDRSSGYRSDTQYF,TGTGCCAGCAGTGAAGACCGGTCTAGCGGGTACCGTTCTGATACGCAGTATTTT
-,TRBD1,TRBV10-3,TRBJ1-6,CAIRGTGVGSPLHF,TGTGCCATCAGGGGGACAGGGGTCGGTTCACCCCTCCACTTT
-,TRBD1,TRBV6-5,TRBJ1-2,CASSYSRQGRYGYTF,TGTGCCAGCAGTTACTCCAGACAGGGGAGGTATGGCTACACCTTC
-,TRBD1,TRBV5-1,TRBJ1-4,CASSDDRGANEKLFF,TGCGCCAGCAGCGACGACAGGGGCGCTAATGAAAAACTGTTTTTT